These T cell receptor beta chains were read from a single sample in a study of cytomegalovirus exposure and HLA in healthy donors. Profiled with immunoSEQ multiplex PCR; TCRdb holds only in-frame clones, not every one. The sample carries 85,000 to 100,000 clones, 60% to 80% recorded once. Sequencing used PBMCs. Source of these receptors: a man aged 45-65 years in good health and CMV-seropositive. Both conserved end residues are part of each CDR3. A D gene is named only where the DNA matches it firmly. Clone size is shown for a subset of rows, as once, few, many or a class of expanded clone.

size	D	V	J	DNA	CDR3
NA	NA	TRBV28	TRBJ2-2	TGTGCCAGCAGGATTGGCGGGACGAACACCGGGGAGCTGTTTTTT	CASRIGGTNTGELFF
once	TRBD1	TRBV7-2	TRBJ1-1	TGTGCCAGCAGCGCCCAACAGGGGGGCACTGAAGCTTTCTTT	CASSAQQGGTEAFF
NA	TRBD2	TRBV4-1	TRBJ2-7	TGCGCCAGCAGCCAACCCACGGGGGGGTTTGAGTACGAGCAGTACTTC	CASSQPTGGFEYEQYF
once	TRBD1	TRBV11-2	TRBJ1-2	TGTGCCAGCAGCGGGGGGACAGGGGTCTATGGCTACACCTTC	CASSGGTGVYGYTF
NA	TRBD2	TRBV14	TRBJ2-7	TGTGCCAGCAGCCAAGATCCCGGGGGGTACGAGCAGTACTTC	CASSQDPGGYEQYF
once	TRBD1	TRBV30	TRBJ1-5	TGTGCCTGGAGTAGGACAGGGGTAGAGCCCCAGCATTTT	CAWSRTGVEPQHF
few	NA	TRBV19	TRBJ1-4	TGTGCCACCCGTCGGGGGAGGGATGAAAAACTGTTTTTT	CATRRGRDEKLFF
NA	TRBD1	TRBV9	TRBJ2-7	TGTGCCAGCAGCAGGGGACAGGGGGCCGGGACTACCTACGTAGAGCAGTACTTC	CASSRGQGAGTTYVEQYF
NA	TRBD2	TRBV7-8	TRBJ2-3	TGTGCCAGCAGCCCAGACCGACTAGCGGGGGGGCCGGGCACAGATACGCAGTATTTT	CASSPDRLAGGPGTDTQYF
NA	NA	TRBV7-2	TRBJ2-1	TGTGCCAGCAGCTTCGGGGTGAATGAGCAGTTCTTC	CASSFGVNEQFF
few	NA	TRBV23-1	TRBJ1-4	TGCGCCAGCAGTCAAGCCACTGATGCAACTAATGAAAAACTGTTTTTT	CASSQATDATNEKLFF
NA	NA	TRBV28	TRBJ1-1	TGTGCCAGCAGTACTCGAAGGGAGGGGGGTGGTGCTTTCTTT	CASSTRREGGGAFF
NA	TRBD1	TRBV28	TRBJ1-2	TGTGCCAGCAGCCGGGACAGGTACGGCTACACCTTC	CASSRDRYGYTF
NA	NA	TRBV7-2	TRBJ1-2	TGTGCCAGCACTACGAAGCTTGGCTATGGCTACACCTTC	CASTTKLGYGYTF